Below are 18 T cell receptor beta chains sequenced from a single sample in a study of spatial heterogeneity in lung cancer. TCRdb ran MiXCR on the 5' RACE reads and lists one entry per CDR3 protein. The sample holds 17,000 or so distinct CDR3 sequences, 6% to 7% seen once. Study results and limitations: Counts that tracked tumor mutation counts were those of expanded intratumoral alpha and beta TCRs.

Specified time point: sample taken at primary tumor resection. The antigens of these receptors remain unknown. This material consisted of lung tumor tissue, taken at surgery. Receptors were obtained from a male donor with early-stage non-small cell lung cancer.

This clonotype was detected a few times. The J gene is TRBJ2-3, the V gene TRBV24-1; D gene ambiguous. Per the germline V gene, CDR1 is KGHDR and CDR2 is SFDVKD. Trimming took off 7 bases at V and 0 bases at J, with 7 bases between the two ends. This CDR3 spans 13 amino acids. The CDR3 region has the DNA TGTGCCACCAGCAAGGACAGCACAGATACGCAGTATTTT. Protein: CATSKDSTDTQYF.

This clonotype was counted at least ten times. The gene calls are TRBV7-9 and TRBJ2-7; D unresolved. CDR3 length: 14 residues. CDR1 is SEHNR and CDR2 is FQNEAQ in the germline V gene (reference sequence). V lost 1 base and J 0 bases, leaving 7 bases between the germline ends. The CDR3 is CASSLVGISYEQYF. Written as DNA, the CDR3 is TGTGCCAGCAGCTTAGTTGGCATCTCCTACGAGCAGTACTTC.

This clonotype was recorded many times. The chain is built from TRBV20-1 and TRBJ2-2; D may be TRBD1 (5 bases). This CDR3 spans 14 amino acids. The V gene lost 6 bases and the J gene lost 7 bases, with 18 bases spanning the gap. From germline, CDR1 is DFQATT and CDR2 SNEGSKA (reference sequence). The CDR3 is CSALGTGPDGELFF. DNA of the CDR3: TGCAGTGCCCTTGGTACAGGTCCCGACGGGGAGCTGTTTTTT.

The chain uses TRBV7-9 and TRBJ1-3, with unresolved D. CDR1 and CDR2 (germline): SEHNR, FQNEAQ (reference sequence). Trimming removed 2 bases from V and 0 bases from J, with 32 bases in between. The CDR3 has 23 amino acids. CDR3 loop: CASSLYPGANPGSHLSSGNTIYF. The CDR3 DNA sequence: TGTGCCAGCAGCTTATACCCAGGAGCCAACCCAGGATCACATTTGAGCTCTGGAAACACCATATATTTT.

This clonotype has ten or more counts. This sequence joins TRBV10-2 and TRBJ2-3; 14 bases are shared with TRBD2. The CDR3 spans 18 residues. The ends lost 6 bases at V and 0 bases at J; junction bases unmatched: 8. Germline assignment: CDR1 WSHSY and CDR2 SAAADI. The CDR3 nucleotides are TGCGCCAGCAGCCCGGGACTAGCGGGGGCAACTAGCACAGATACGCAGTATTTT. This codes for CASSPGLAGATSTDTQYF.

The chain is built from TRBV13 and TRBJ2-5, with 9 bases fitting TRBD1. The CDR3 is 14 residues long. Germline CDR1 PRHDT, CDR2 FYEKMQ (reference sequence). The junction had 6 bases not matched to a gene; V was cut back by 8 bases and J by 2 bases. The CDR3 DNA reads TGTGCCAGCCGGGGACAGGGTCAACAAGAGACCCAGTACTTC. As protein: CASRGQGQQETQYF. Using reference TRBV13 and TRBJ2-5 for the parts outside the CDR3, the full variable domain is AAGVIQSPRHLIKEKRETATLKCYPIPRHDTVYWYQQGPGQDPQFLISFYEKMQSDKGSIPDRFSAQQFSDYHSELNMSSLELGDSALYFCASRGQGQQETQYFGPGTRLLVL.

This clonotype was seen a handful of times. The J gene is TRBJ2-3, the V gene TRBV2; 7 bases are a match to TRBD2. Germline CDR1 reads SNHLY; CDR2 reads FYNNEI. CDR3 size: 14 residues. With V trimmed by 6 bases and J by 0 bases, 3 bases remained unmatched. The CDR3 sequence: CASRASGSTDTQYF. The DNA for the CDR3 is TGTGCCAGCAGGGCTAGCGGTAGCACAGATACGCAGTATTTT.

This clonotype was seen ten or more times. The genes are TRBV7-2 and TRBJ1-1; 9 positions match TRBD1. The junction had 8 bases not matched to a gene; V was cut back by 4 bases and J by 5 bases. Germline-derived CDR1 and CDR2 are SGHTA and FQGNSA. The CDR3 spans 15 residues. The CDR3 DNA follows: TGTGCCAGCAGCTCCTCCGGGACAGGGAAGACTGAAGCTTTCTTT. As protein: CASSSSGTGKTEAFF.

The CDR3 protein is CASSSTGGGFYGYTF. For the CDR3, the DNA is TGTGCCAGCAGTTCAACAGGTGGAGGGTTCTATGGCTACACCTTC. The chain uses TRBV6-6 and TRBJ1-2; tentatively, D is TRBD1 (5 bases). Germline assignment: CDR1 MNHNY and CDR2 SVGAGI (reference sequence). This CDR3 contains 15 residues. Trimming removed 4 bases at V and 4 bases at J, with 16 bases between.

This clonotype was counted at least ten times. The rearrangement uses TRBV29-1 and TRBJ2-5; the D is unclear. The CDR3 totals 13 residues. V was trimmed by 2 bases and J by 2 bases, leaving 9 bases between them. The germline V gene encodes CDR1 SQVTM and CDR2 ANQGSEA. DNA for the CDR3: TGCAGCGTTGAAACCTGGGAACAAGAGACCCAGTACTTC. It translates to CSVETWEQETQYF.

This clonotype has at least ten counts. The V and J genes are TRBV6-4 and TRBJ2-1; D remains unclear. The CDR3 runs to 13 residues. V was clipped by 4 bases and J by 4 bases, with 8 bases between them. The germline gives CDR1 MRHNA, CDR2 SNTAGT. Here the CDR3 reads CASSASAYNEQFF. In nucleotides, the CDR3 is TGTGCCAGCAGTGCCTCCGCGTACAATGAGCAGTTCTTC.

This clonotype was observed many times. This sequence joins TRBV29-1 and TRBJ2-2; a possible D gene is TRBD2 (5 bases). Germline values: CDR1 SQVTM, CDR2 ANQGSEA. V lost 5 bases and J 5 bases, leaving 15 bases between the germline ends. The CDR3 length is 14 residues. This CDR3 is CSVLSAGGTGELFF. The CDR3 coding sequence is TGCAGCGTTCTAAGTGCGGGCGGGACCGGGGAGCTGTTTTTT.

This clonotype is medium-sized by share. This chain connects TRBV10-3 to TRBJ2-1; D perhaps matches TRBD2 (7 bases). V lost 10 bases and J lost 0, with 13 bases in between. This CDR3 is built from 14 residues. Germline CDR1 ENHRY, CDR2 SYGVKD. The CDR3 nucleotides read TGTGCCACCAGGGGCGGGAGCTCCTACAATGAGCAGTTCTTC. This codes for CATRGGSSYNEQFF.

This clonotype was counted ten times or more. This chain uses TRBV29-1 with TRBJ2-1; 15 bases are a match to TRBD2. CDR1 is SQVTM, CDR2 ANQGSEA, per germline. The V segment lost 4 bases and the J segment 6 bases; nucleotides outside the gene matches: 4. The CDR3 sequence is 15 residues long. The CDR3 sequence: CSVAGLAGGSNEQFF. CDR3 coding DNA: TGCAGCGTTGCCGGACTAGCGGGAGGGAGCAATGAGCAGTTCTTC.

This clonotype was found many times. The chain is built from TRBV7-9 and TRBJ2-4, with 10 nucleotides matching TRBD2. In germline, CDR1 is SEHNR, CDR2 FQNEAQ (reference sequence). The V and J ends lost 6 bases and 5 bases, in that order; junction bases with no gene match: 10. The CDR3 totals 16 residues. The CDR3 coding sequence is TGTGCCAGCAGGCCTTGGGCTCTAGCGGGGGAAAACATTCAGTACTTC. Translating gives CASRPWALAGENIQYF.

This clonotype was detected many times. This chain joins TRBV27 and TRBJ2-1, with 14 bases identical to TRBD2. V lost 5 bases to trimming and J lost 9 bases; unmatched junction nucleotides: 9. The CDR3 runs to 16 residues. The germline gives CDR1 MNHEY, CDR2 SMNVEV (reference sequence). CDR3 DNA sequence: TGTGCCAGCAGTCCGGCCCGACTAGCGGGAGGGACTGAGCAGTTCTTC. This translates into CASSPARLAGGTEQFF.

This clonotype has at least ten counts. The V and J genes are TRBV20-1 and TRBJ2-1; perhaps D is TRBD1 or TRBD2 (5 bases each). This CDR3 region has 15 residues. Germline loops: CDR1 DFQATT, CDR2 SNEGSKA (reference sequence). Trimming took 6 bases from V and 4 from J, leaving 19 bases between them. The CDR3 DNA reads as TGCAGTGCCTACCTAACCGGGACCATGTACAATGAGCAGTTCTTC. Its protein product is CSAYLTGTMYNEQFF.

This clonotype has a count of ten or more. The rearrangement uses TRBV20-1 and TRBJ2-5; the match to TRBD2 covers 8 bases. Germline CDR1 and CDR2: DFQATT and SNEGSKA (reference sequence). V lost 4 bases, J lost 4 bases, and 14 bases stayed unmatched. The CDR3 has 16 residues. CDR3 in amino acids: CSAKDPSGPVPETQYF. The DNA of the CDR3 is TGCAGTGCTAAGGATCCTAGCGGGCCAGTGCCAGAGACCCAGTACTTC.